This T cell receptor (beta chain) was documented in a study of cytomegalovirus exposure and HLA in healthy donors. Study findings and constraints: Later analysis showed TCR association rates varying by HLA locus, highest for DRB1 and lowest for HLA-C.

Worth noting for this clone: Its specificity is unknown.

The trim removed 4 bases at V and 0 bases at J, leaving 10 bases unmatched. The CDR3 length is 18 residues. Germline loops: CDR1 SGDLS, CDR2 YYNGEE. PCR was performed using 60 Vbeta and 13 Jbeta primers. The table came from immunoSEQ multiplex PCR; TCRdb's copy has only in-frame clones and leaves some out. The table includes some 100,000 clones, about three quarters detected once. The specimen was PBMCs. This chain connects TRBV9 to TRBJ2-6; 7 bases map to TRBD1. The TCR comes from a female donor in good health and CMV-seronegative. The CDR3 region is CASSLRQGSSSGANVLTF. The CDR3 bases are TGTGCCAGCAGCCTTCGACAGGGCTCCTCCTCTGGGGCCAACGTCCTGACTTTC.